This T cell receptor (beta chain) derives from a study of human T cells and chemical hapten exposure. About the study: DPC at 2% was the sensitizing agent, placed on around 2 cm by around 2 cm of upper inner arm skin.

The sample holds a few counts of this clonotype. One entry per CDR3 protein results from TCRdb running MiXCR on the RACE reads. The data contain about 110,000 distinct CDR3 sequences, around 12% of them singletons. Time point indicated: pre-sensitization, week 0. Treatment here: therapeutic diphenylcyclopropenone sensitization with weekly scalp DPC. V lost 2 bases and J lost 14, with 20 bases in between. The V gene's germline CDR1 is MDHEN and CDR2 SYDVKM. The CDR3 sequence is 14 residues long. The sequencing used whole blood, collected in connection with sensitization to the hapten diphenylcyclopropenone (DPC). The TCR sequence derives from a woman aged 50 to 65 with alopecia areata. Some clones in this sample may be carry-over from other donors' samples. The chain recombines TRBV28 with TRBJ2-3; D is possibly TRBD2 (6 bases). CDR3 sequence reads: CASSLGGVGLPPYF. DNA of the CDR3: TGTGCCAGCAGTTTAGGAGGTGTGGGACTTCCTCCGTATTTT.